This TCR beta chain is from a study of T cell changes during pregnancy in multiple sclerosis. Assay: immunoSEQ multiplex PCR; the TCRdb copy retains only in-frame clones and omits some. This table holds approximately 100,000 clones, just over 90% found once. The CDR3 runs to 17 residues. Trimming removed 3 bases at V and 2 bases at J, with 17 bases between. Looked up from germline, CDR1 is LNHDA and CDR2 is SQIVND (reference sequence). The TCR was taken from a female donor with multiple sclerosis, enrolled in a pregnancy study. Specimen: peripheral blood, collected after pregnancy. This rearrangement joins TRBV19 to TRBJ2-4, with D perhaps matching TRBD1 (6 bases). The CDR3 DNA reads as TGTGCCAGTAGTATTGGGACATATCCAGGAACCAAAAACATTCAGTACTTC. It is translated as CASSIGTYPGTKNIQYF.